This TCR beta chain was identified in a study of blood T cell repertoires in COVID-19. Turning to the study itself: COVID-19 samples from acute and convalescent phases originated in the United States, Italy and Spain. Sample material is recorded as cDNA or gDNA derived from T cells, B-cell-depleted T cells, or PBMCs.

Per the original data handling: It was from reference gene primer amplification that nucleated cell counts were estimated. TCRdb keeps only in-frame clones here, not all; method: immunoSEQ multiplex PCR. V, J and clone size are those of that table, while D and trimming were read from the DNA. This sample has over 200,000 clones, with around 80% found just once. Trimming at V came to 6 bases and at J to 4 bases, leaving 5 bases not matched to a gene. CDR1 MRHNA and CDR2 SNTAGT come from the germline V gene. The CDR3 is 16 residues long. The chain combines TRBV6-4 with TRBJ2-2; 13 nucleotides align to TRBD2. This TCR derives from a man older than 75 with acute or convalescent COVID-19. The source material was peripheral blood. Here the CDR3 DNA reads TGTGCCAGCAGCCGACTAGCGGGGGGCGGCACCGGGGAGCTGTTTTTT. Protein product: CASSRLAGGGTGELFF.